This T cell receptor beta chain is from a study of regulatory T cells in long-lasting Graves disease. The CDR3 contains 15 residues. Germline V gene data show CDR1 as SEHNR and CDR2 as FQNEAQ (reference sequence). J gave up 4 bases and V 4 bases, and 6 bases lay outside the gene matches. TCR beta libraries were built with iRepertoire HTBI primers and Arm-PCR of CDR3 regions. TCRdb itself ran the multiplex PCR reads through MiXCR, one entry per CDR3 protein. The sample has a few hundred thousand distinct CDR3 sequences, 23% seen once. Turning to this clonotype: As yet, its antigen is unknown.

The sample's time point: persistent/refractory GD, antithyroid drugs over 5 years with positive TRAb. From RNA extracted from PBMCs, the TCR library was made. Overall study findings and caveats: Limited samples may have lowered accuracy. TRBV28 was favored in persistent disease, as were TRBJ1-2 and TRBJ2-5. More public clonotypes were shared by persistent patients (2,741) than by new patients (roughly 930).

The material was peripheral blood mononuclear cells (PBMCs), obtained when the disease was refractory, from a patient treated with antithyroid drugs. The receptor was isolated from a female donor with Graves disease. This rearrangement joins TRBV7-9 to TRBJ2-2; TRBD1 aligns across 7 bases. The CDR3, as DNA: TGTGCCAGCAGCTCGCGACAGGGTACCACCGGGGAGCTGTTTTTT. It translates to CASSSRQGTTGELFF.